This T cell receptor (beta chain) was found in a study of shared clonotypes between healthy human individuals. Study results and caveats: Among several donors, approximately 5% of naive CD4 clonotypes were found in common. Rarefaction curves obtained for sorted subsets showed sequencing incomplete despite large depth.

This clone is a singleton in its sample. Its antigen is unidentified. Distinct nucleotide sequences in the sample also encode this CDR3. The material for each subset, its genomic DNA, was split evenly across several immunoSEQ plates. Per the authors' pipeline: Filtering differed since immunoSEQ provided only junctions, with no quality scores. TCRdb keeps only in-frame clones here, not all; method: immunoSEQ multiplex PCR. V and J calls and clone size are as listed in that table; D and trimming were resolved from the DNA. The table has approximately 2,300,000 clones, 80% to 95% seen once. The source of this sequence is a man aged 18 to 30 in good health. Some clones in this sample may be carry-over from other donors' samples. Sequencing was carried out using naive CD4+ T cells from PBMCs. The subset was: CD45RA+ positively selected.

The CDR3 spells CASSIPSSYNEQFF. In DNA form, the CDR3 reads TGTGCCAGTAGTATCCCTAGCTCCTACAATGAGCAGTTCTTC. The chain has TRBV19 and TRBJ2-1; no firm D call. Germline assignment: CDR1 LNHDA and CDR2 SQIVND (reference sequence). The germline V and J ends were trimmed by 3 bases and 0 bases, with 6 bases remaining between them. The CDR3 extends over 14 amino acids.